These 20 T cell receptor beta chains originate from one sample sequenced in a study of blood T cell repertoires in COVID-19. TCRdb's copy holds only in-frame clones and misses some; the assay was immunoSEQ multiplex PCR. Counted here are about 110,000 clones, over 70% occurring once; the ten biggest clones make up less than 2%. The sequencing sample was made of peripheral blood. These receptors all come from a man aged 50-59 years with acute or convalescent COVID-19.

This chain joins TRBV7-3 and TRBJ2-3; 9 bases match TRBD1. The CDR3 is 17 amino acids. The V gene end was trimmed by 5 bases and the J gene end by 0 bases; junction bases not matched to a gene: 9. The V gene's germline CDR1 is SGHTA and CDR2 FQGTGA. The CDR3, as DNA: TGTGCCAGCAGCCCCACAGGGGGCCTCTCAAGCACAGATACGCAGTATTTT. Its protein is CASSPTGGLSSTDTQYF. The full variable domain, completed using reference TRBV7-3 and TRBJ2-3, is GAGVSQTPSNKVTEKGKYVELRCDPISGHTALYWYRQSLGQGPEFLIYFQGTGAADDSGLPNDRFFAVRPEGSVSTLKIQRTERGDSAVYLCASSPTGGLSSTDTQYFGPGTRLTVL.

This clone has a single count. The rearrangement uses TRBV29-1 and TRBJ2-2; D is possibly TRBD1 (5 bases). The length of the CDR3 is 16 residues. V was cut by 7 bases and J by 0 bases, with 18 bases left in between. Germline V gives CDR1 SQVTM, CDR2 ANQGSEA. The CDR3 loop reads CSGGELGTSNTGELFF. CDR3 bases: TGCAGCGGGGGCGAGTTGGGCACCTCGAACACCGGGGAGCTGTTTTTT.

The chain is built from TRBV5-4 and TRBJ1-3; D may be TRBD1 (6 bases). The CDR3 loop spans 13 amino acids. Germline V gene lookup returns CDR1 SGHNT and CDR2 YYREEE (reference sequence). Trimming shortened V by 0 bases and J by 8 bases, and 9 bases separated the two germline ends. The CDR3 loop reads CASSLDRADTIYF. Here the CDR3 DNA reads TGTGCCAGCAGCTTGGACAGGGCAGACACCATATATTTT.

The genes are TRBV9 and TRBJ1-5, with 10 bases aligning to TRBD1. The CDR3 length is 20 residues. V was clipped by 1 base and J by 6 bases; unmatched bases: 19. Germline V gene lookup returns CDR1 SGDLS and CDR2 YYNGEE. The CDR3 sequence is CASSVKAGGDRGTLGQPQHF. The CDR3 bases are TGTGCCAGCAGCGTAAAGGCTGGGGGGGACAGGGGTACGTTGGGTCAGCCCCAGCATTTT.

CDR3 DNA: TGCGCCAGCAGCCGCGGACAGGGGGCGCTTGTAGCTTTCTTT. Its protein product is CASSRGQGALVAFF. The chain couples TRBV5-1 to TRBJ1-1; 11 bases map to TRBD1. The CDR3 runs to 14 residues. The germline gives CDR1 SGHRS, CDR2 YFSETQ. V trimming: 4 bases; J trimming: 10 bases; junction bases outside the gene matches: 9.

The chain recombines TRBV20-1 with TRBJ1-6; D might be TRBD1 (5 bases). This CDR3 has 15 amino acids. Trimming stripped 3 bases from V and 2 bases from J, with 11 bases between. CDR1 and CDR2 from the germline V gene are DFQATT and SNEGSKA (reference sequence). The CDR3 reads CSASSGRPYNSPLHF. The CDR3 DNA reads TGCAGTGCTAGTTCAGGGCGGCCCTATAATTCACCCCTCCACTTT.

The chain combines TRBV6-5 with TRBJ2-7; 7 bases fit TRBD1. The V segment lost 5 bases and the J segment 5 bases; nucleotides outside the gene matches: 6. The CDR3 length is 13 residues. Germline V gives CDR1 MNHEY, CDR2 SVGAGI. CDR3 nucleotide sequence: TGTGCCAGCAGTACCGACAGGGCCCACGAGCAGTACTTC. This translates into CASSTDRAHEQYF.

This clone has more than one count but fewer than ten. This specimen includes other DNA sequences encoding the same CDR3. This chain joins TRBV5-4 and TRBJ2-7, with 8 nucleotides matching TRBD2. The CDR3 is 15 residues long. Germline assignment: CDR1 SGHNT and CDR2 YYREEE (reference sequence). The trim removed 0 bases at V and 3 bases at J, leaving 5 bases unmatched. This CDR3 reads CASSLDGGGNYEQYF. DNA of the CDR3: TGTGCCAGCAGCTTGGACGGGGGGGGAAACTACGAGCAGTACTTC.

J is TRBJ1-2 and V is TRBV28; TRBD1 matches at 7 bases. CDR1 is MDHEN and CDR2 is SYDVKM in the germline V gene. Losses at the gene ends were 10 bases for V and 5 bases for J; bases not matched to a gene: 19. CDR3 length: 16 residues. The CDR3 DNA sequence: TGTGCCACCAGAGCCCCACAGGGGCGAGGAGAATATGGCTACACCTTC. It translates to CATRAPQGRGEYGYTF.

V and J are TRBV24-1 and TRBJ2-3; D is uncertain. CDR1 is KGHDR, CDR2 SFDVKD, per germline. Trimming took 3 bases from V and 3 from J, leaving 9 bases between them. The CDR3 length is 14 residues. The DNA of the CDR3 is TGTGCCACCAGTGATCCCAGGTGGACAGATACGCAGTATTTT. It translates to CATSDPRWTDTQYF.

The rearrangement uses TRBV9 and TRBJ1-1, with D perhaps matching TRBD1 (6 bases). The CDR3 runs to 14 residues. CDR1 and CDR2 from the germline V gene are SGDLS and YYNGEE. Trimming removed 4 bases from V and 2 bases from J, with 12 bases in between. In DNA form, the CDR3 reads TGTGCCAGCAGCACTAGGACAGCCAACACTGAAGCTTTCTTT. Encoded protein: CASSTRTANTEAFF.

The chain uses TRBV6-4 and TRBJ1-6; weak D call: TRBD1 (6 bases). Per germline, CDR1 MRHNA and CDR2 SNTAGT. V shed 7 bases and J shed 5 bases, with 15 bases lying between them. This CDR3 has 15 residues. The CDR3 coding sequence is TGTGCCAGCAAAACAGGGCCCCAAGATAATTCACCCCTCCACTTT. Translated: CASKTGPQDNSPLHF.

The CDR3, as DNA: TGCGCCAGCAGCGGGGGACAGGGTGCGGAGACCCAGTACTTC. Protein sequence: CASSGGQGAETQYF. This chain connects TRBV5-1 to TRBJ2-5; 9 bases are shared with TRBD1. Germline loops: CDR1 SGHRS, CDR2 YFSETQ. The CDR3 extends over 14 amino acids. The V segment lost 4 bases and the J segment 5 bases; nucleotides outside the gene matches: 6.

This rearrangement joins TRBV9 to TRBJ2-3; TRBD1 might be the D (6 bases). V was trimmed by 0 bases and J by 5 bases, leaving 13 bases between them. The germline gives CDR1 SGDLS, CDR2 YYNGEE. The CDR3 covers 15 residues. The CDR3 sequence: CASSVGPRGGDTQYF. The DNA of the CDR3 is TGTGCCAGCAGCGTAGGGCCTAGAGGGGGAGATACGCAGTATTTT. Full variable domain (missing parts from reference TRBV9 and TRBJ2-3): DSGVTQTPKHLITATGQRVTLRCSPRSGDLSVYWYQQSLDQGLQFLIQYYNGEERAKGNILERFSAQQFPDLHSELNLSSLELGDSALYFCASSVGPRGGDTQYFGPGTRLTVL.

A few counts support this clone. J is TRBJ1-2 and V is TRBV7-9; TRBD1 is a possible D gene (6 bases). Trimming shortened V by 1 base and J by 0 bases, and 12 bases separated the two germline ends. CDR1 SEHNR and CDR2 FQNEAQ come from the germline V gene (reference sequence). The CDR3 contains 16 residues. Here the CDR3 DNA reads TGTGCCAGCAGCTTAGAGCACAGGGCTCCTAACTATGGCTACACCTTC. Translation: CASSLEHRAPNYGYTF. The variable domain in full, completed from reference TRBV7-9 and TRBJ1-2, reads DTGVSQNPRHKITKRGQNVTFRCDPISEHNRLYWYRQTLGQGPEFLTYFQNEAQLEKSRLLSDRFSAERPKGSFSTLEIQRTEQGDSAMYLCASSLEHRAPNYGYTFGSGTRLTVV.

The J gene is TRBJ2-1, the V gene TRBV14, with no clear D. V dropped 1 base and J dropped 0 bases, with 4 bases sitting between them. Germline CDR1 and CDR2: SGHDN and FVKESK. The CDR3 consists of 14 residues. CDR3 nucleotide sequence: TGTGCCAGCAGCCAAGCCAGCTCCTACAATGAGCAGTTCTTC. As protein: CASSQASSYNEQFF.

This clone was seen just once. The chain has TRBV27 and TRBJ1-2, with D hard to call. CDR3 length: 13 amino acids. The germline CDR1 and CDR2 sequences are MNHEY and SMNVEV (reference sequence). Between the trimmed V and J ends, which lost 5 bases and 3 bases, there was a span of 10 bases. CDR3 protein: CASSKGGDYGYTF. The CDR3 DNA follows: TGTGCCAGCAGTAAGGGCGGGGACTATGGCTACACCTTC.

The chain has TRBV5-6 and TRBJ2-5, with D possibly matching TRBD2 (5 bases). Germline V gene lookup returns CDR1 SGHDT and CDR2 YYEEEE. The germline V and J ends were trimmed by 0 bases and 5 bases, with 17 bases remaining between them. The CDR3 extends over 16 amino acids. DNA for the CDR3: TGTGCCAGCAGCTTGGTCTTCCGGGAAGGCGGGGAGACCCAGTACTTC. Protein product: CASSLVFREGGETQYF.

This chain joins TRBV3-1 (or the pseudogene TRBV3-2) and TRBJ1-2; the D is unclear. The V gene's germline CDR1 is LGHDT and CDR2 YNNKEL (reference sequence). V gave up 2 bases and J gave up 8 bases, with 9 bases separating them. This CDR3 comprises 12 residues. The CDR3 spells CASSQSGPGYTF. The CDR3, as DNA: TGTGCCAGCAGCCAATCTGGGCCCGGCTACACCTTC.

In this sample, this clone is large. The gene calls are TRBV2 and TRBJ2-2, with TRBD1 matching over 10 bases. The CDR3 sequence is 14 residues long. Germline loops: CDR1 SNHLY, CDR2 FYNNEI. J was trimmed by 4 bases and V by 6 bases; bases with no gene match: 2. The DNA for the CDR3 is TGTGCCAGCAGCTGGGACAGGGGCACCGGGGAGCTGTTTTTT. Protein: CASSWDRGTGELFF. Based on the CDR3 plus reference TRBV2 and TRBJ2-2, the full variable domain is EPEVTQTPSHQVTQMGQEVILRCVPISNHLYFYWYRQILGQKVEFLVSFYNNEISEKSEIFDDQFSVERPDGSNFTLKIRSTKLEDSAMYFCASSWDRGTGELFFGEGSRLTVL.